This entry lists 24 T cell receptor beta chains sequenced from one sample in a study of cytomegalovirus exposure and HLA in healthy donors. PCR amplification relied on 60 Vbeta primers (plus 13 Jbeta primers). TCRdb's copy holds only in-frame clones and misses some; the assay was immunoSEQ multiplex PCR. The table shows around 200,000 clones, with around 89% occurring only once. Sample: PBMCs. The receptors were gathered from a woman between 18 and 30 years old in good health and CMV-seronegative.

The genes are TRBV18 and TRBJ1-5; D is undetermined. The ends were cut back, 1 base at V and 11 bases at J, with 15 bases in the middle. Per germline, CDR1 KGHSH and CDR2 LQKENI. This CDR3 comprises 14 residues. The DNA of the CDR3 is TGTGCCAGCTCACCACAATTGGGAGGGAAAGCCCAGCATTTT. It codes for CASSPQLGGKAQHF.

Details on this clone: Other DNA sequences of this sample code for an identical CDR3. The chain uses TRBV7-9 and TRBJ1-2, with D perhaps matching TRBD1 (6 bases). The CDR3 totals 13 residues. V lost 3 bases to trimming and J lost 6 bases, with 11 bases between them. Germline CDR1 and CDR2: SEHNR and FQNEAQ (reference sequence). The CDR3 DNA is TGTGCCAGCAGCTTGGGCCAGGGGAATGGCTACACCTTC. Protein product: CASSLGQGNGYTF.

CDR3 sequence: CASTEGVGSIVGYGYTF. In DNA form, the CDR3 reads TGTGCCAGCACCGAAGGGGTGGGTTCTATAGTGGGCTATGGCTACACCTTC. This rearrangement joins TRBV2 to TRBJ1-2; a possible D gene is TRBD1 (5 bases). This CDR3 has 17 amino acids. Deletions cut 7 bases from V and 4 bases from J, with 25 bases between. Germline values: CDR1 SNHLY, CDR2 FYNNEI.

The V call is TRBV5-4, the J call TRBJ2-7; TRBD1 matches at 7 bases. This CDR3 is built from 15 residues. Germline lookup yields CDR1 SGHNT and CDR2 YYREEE (reference sequence). The J segment lost 6 bases and the V segment lost 4 bases, leaving 13 bases of the junction unmatched. In DNA form, the CDR3 reads TGTGCCAGCAGCCGACGGACAGTAACAGGGGCCGAGCAGTACTTC. This encodes CASSRRTVTGAEQYF.

The V call is TRBV5-1, the J call TRBJ1-2; tentatively, D is TRBD1 (5 bases). From germline, CDR1 is SGHRS and CDR2 YFSETQ. Trimming pared 0 bases from V and 8 bases from J, leaving 8 bases between. This CDR3 contains 12 residues. The CDR3 region is CASSLGGVGYTF. The CDR3, as DNA: TGCGCCAGCAGCTTGGGGGGGGTCGGCTACACCTTC.

The J gene is TRBJ2-7, the V gene TRBV7-9, with 8 bases matching TRBD2. After removal of 4 bases from V and 7 bases from J, the junction contained 15 bases not matched to a gene. This CDR3 has 16 residues. Germline CDR1 and CDR2: SEHNR and FQNEAQ (reference sequence). The CDR3 sequence is CASSSSLRVLAGEQYF. In nucleotides, the CDR3 is TGTGCCAGCAGCTCGTCCCTGAGGGTCTTAGCGGGGGAGCAGTACTTC.

The CDR3 region has the DNA TGTGCCAGCAGCGTAACGGGACTAGCGGGAAACATTCAGTACTTC. Its translation is CASSVTGLAGNIQYF. The genes are TRBV9 and TRBJ2-4, with TRBD2 matching over 12 bases. The CDR3 totals 15 residues. V dropped 1 base and J dropped 6; count of bases not matched to a gene: 2. The germline V gene encodes CDR1 SGDLS and CDR2 YYNGEE.

This chain joins TRBV5-1 and TRBJ1-2, with D possibly TRBD1 on 5 matching bases. Germline values: CDR1 SGHRS, CDR2 YFSETQ. This CDR3 contains 15 residues. Trimming took off 6 bases at V and 3 bases at J, with 18 bases between the two ends. In nucleotides, the CDR3 is TGCGCCAGCAAGTTAGGGGCCCGAAGCGACTATGGCTACACCTTC. Its protein product is CASKLGARSDYGYTF.

This clone was seen more than once but under ten times. The chain's CDR3 is CASSLVTSGSGELFF. As DNA, the CDR3 is TGTGCCAGCAGCTTGGTCACTAGCGGGTCCGGGGAGCTGTTTTTT. The chain recombines TRBV5-4 with TRBJ2-2; 9 nucleotides agree with TRBD2. The junction had 3 bases not matched to a gene; V was cut back by 0 bases and J by 6 bases. This CDR3 is 15 amino acids long. Germline V lookup: CDR1 SGHNT, CDR2 YYREEE (reference sequence).

The chain employs TRBV19 and TRBJ2-3, with TRBD2 matching 9 bases. The CDR3 loop spans 16 amino acids. V lost 6 bases to trimming and J lost 1 base; unmatched junction nucleotides: 8. CDR1 and CDR2 (germline): LNHDA, SQIVND (reference sequence). DNA for the CDR3: TGTGCCAGTAGCAGGGTACTAGCGGGCGGCACAGATACGCAGTATTTT. Encoded protein: CASSRVLAGGTDTQYF.

J is TRBJ2-5 and V is TRBV7-3; 8 bases fit TRBD2. CDR1 SGHTA and CDR2 FQGTGA come from the germline V gene. This CDR3 has 15 amino acids. V lost 5 bases and J lost 4; bases outside the gene matches: 9. CDR3 in DNA: TGTGCCAGCAGCAAGGGACTAGGGATTGCAGAGACCCAGTACTTC. This encodes CASSKGLGIAETQYF.

The rearrangement joins TRBV27 to TRBJ1-6; TRBD1 matches at 9 bases. This CDR3 spans 15 amino acids. Germline values: CDR1 MNHEY, CDR2 SMNVEV (reference sequence). V gave up 1 base and J gave up 10 bases; unmatched junction bases: 5. The chain's CDR3 is CASSLLGTGWSPLHF. Written as DNA, the CDR3 is TGTGCCAGCAGTTTATTGGGGACAGGGTGGTCACCCCTCCACTTT.

This chain joins TRBV4-1 and TRBJ2-2, with TRBD1 identical over 7 bases. V was clipped by 1 base and J by 8 bases; unmatched bases: 10. The CDR3 totals 16 residues. Germline CDR1 reads MGHRA; CDR2 reads YSYEKL. The CDR3 DNA reads TGCGCCAGCAGCCAAGCCTGGCAGGGGGTAGGAGGGGAGCTGTTTTTT. It encodes CASSQAWQGVGGELFF.

The CDR3 nucleotides read TGCGCCAGCAGCAGTCGAGGGGGGGGTGAGCAGTTCTTC. Its translation: CASSSRGGGEQFF. The rearrangement joins TRBV5-1 to TRBJ2-1, with a weak D call TRBD2 (7 bases). Germline CDR1 is SGHRS and CDR2 is YFSETQ. V was clipped by 4 bases and J by 9 bases, with 14 bases between them. The CDR3 sequence is 13 residues long.

This clone was seen only a few times. The J gene is TRBJ1-5, the V gene TRBV6-5; 10 bases line up with TRBD1. V lost 6 bases to trimming and J lost 7 bases; unmatched junction nucleotides: 9. The CDR3 has 15 residues. From germline, CDR1 is MNHEY and CDR2 SVGAGI. The CDR3 protein is CASSLSGQGSQPQHF. The CDR3, as DNA: TGTGCCAGCAGCCTTTCGGGACAGGGGTCGCAGCCCCAGCATTTT.

The chain couples TRBV5-6 to TRBJ2-7, with 8 bases matching TRBD1. The V gene end was trimmed by 0 bases and the J gene end by 7 bases; junction bases not matched to a gene: 9. From germline, CDR1 is SGHDT and CDR2 YYEEEE. This CDR3 spans 15 amino acids. The CDR3 loop is CASSLAFQGADEQYF. Written as DNA, the CDR3 is TGTGCCAGCAGCTTGGCTTTTCAGGGGGCGGATGAGCAGTACTTC.

This clone was recorded once. The V and J genes are TRBV9 and TRBJ1-1, with D perhaps matching TRBD1 (5 bases). The V gene's germline CDR1 is SGDLS and CDR2 YYNGEE. CDR3 length equals 15 residues. The V and J ends lost 0 bases and 0 bases respectively, with 9 bases between them. The CDR3 sequence is CASSVGGVVNTEAFF. The CDR3 nucleotides are TGTGCCAGCAGCGTAGGGGGCGTCGTGAACACTGAAGCTTTCTTT.

This chain uses TRBV9 with TRBJ2-7; 9 bases agree with TRBD1. The germline gives CDR1 SGDLS, CDR2 YYNGEE. V lost 3 bases and J lost 6; bases outside the gene matches: 7. The CDR3 is 14 amino acids. Here the CDR3 reads CASSGHRGRSEQYF. CDR3 in DNA: TGTGCCAGCAGCGGACACAGGGGGCGAAGCGAGCAGTACTTC.

J is TRBJ2-7 and V is TRBV5-1; D gene unclear. The V gene's germline CDR1 is SGHRS and CDR2 YFSETQ. V lost 0 bases, J lost 8 bases, and 15 bases lay in between. CDR3 size: 14 residues. The CDR3 is CASSLDSGLGKQYF. CDR3 in DNA: TGCGCCAGCAGCTTGGACAGTGGGCTCGGAAAGCAGTACTTC.

The chain joins TRBV5-1 to TRBJ1-1, with 9 bases fitting TRBD1. The CDR3 is 16 residues long. Germline trimming cut 2 bases from V and 5 bases from J; bases unmatched to any gene: 10. Germline V gene sequence: CDR1 SGHRS, CDR2 YFSETQ. In DNA, the CDR3 is TGCGCCAGCAGCTTCAACCCGGGACAGGGTGTGACTGAAGCTTTCTTT. It encodes CASSFNPGQGVTEAFF.

CDR3 region: CASRTPGTVNTEAFF. CDR3 nucleotide sequence: TGTGCCAGTAGAACCCCCGGGACAGTGAACACTGAAGCTTTCTTT. The V call is TRBV19, the J call TRBJ1-1; 7 nucleotides align to TRBD1. CDR1 and CDR2 from the germline V gene are LNHDA and SQIVND (reference sequence). Losses at the gene ends were 6 bases for V and 0 bases for J; bases not matched to a gene: 7. CDR3 length: 15 amino acids.

The chain is built from TRBV7-9 and TRBJ1-2; TRBD1 aligns across 9 bases. This CDR3 spans 15 amino acids. Looked up from germline, CDR1 is SEHNR and CDR2 is FQNEAQ (reference sequence). Germline trimming cut 2 bases from V and 5 bases from J; bases unmatched to any gene: 6. The DNA of the CDR3 is TGTGCCAGCAGCTTACCCCAGGACAGGGGATATGGCTACACCTTC. Translated, it gives CASSLPQDRGYGYTF.

This chain connects TRBV5-1 to TRBJ2-1; D unresolved. V was shortened by 3 bases and J by 7 bases, with 20 bases between the two germline ends. The germline CDR1 and CDR2 sequences are SGHRS and YFSETQ. The CDR3 spans 16 residues. DNA for the CDR3: TGCGCCAGCAGCTGGATTGGCGGCTTTACGGAGAATGAGCAGTTCTTC. It specifies CASSWIGGFTENEQFF.

The chain recombines TRBV2 with TRBJ2-7; TRBD1 aligns across 11 bases. J was trimmed by 1 base and V by 7 bases; bases with no gene match: 6. The germline gives CDR1 SNHLY, CDR2 FYNNEI. The length of the CDR3 is 15 residues. CDR3 in amino acids: CASKEGQGESYEQYF. Here the CDR3 DNA reads TGTGCCAGCAAAGAGGGACAGGGGGAGTCCTACGAGCAGTACTTC.